This T cell receptor beta chain emerged from a study of shared clonotypes between healthy human individuals. As for the study in general: Researchers assigned three CD4 naive, three CD4 memory, two CD8 naive and one CD8 memory plate to each donor. General study findings and limits: The represented genetic and exposure-history diversity was limited by the small number of donors.

Repertoires were generated with immunoSEQ multiplex PCR, while TCRdb's copy carries only in-frame clones and drops some. The sample includes some 1.4 million clones, about 96% of them seen just once. The CDR3 is 14 amino acids. CDR1 SNHLY and CDR2 FYNNEI come from the germline V gene. V gave up 4 bases and J gave up 1 base; unmatched junction bases: 1. Notes on this clone: Its antigen is currently unknown.

The sample comprised naive CD4+ T cells sorted from blood. Subset in this sample: CD45RA+ positively selected. The clonotype originates from a man aged 30 to 39 in good health. This chain uses TRBV2 with TRBJ1-1; 9 positions agree with TRBD1. The DNA of the CDR3 is TGTGCCAGCAGTGGACAGGGGGAGAACACTGAAGCTTTCTTT. This sequence encodes CASSGQGENTEAFF.